Listed below are T cell receptor beta chains from one sample, sequenced in a study of T cells in Graves' hyperthyroidism and ophthalmopathy. Each CDR3 protein is one row after TCRdb ran MiXCR on the multiplex PCR reads. The repertoire holds about 380,000 distinct CDR3 sequences, with about 18% as singletons. Material: blood. The receptors come from a man aged 18 to 30 with Graves' ophthalmopathy. Each CDR3 is given with its conserved first and last residue. D genes are given only for firm matches. Where a row states a size, it is once, few, many or the class of an expanded clone; other rows omit it.

J: TRBJ2-7; D: .; V: TRBV2; size: many; DNA: TGTGCCAGCAGTGAAGTAACACCCTACGAGCAGTACTTC; CDR3: CASSEVTPYEQYF
J: TRBJ1-2; D: TRBD1; V: TRBV7-8; size: .; DNA: TGTGCCAGCAGCTTAGGAGCGGCGAGGGGGCCACTATATGGCTACACCTTC; CDR3: CASSLGAARGPLYGYTF
J: TRBJ1-5; D: .; V: TRBV19; size: .; DNA: TGTGCCAGTAGTATAGGAGGGGCCCCCACTGGAAATCAGCCCCAGCATTTT; CDR3: CASSIGGAPTGNQPQHF
J: TRBJ1-1; D: .; V: TRBV29-1; size: many; DNA: TGCAGCGTTGAGGCGGCTCTAATGAACACTGAAGCTTTCTTT; CDR3: CSVEAALMNTEAFF
J: TRBJ2-7; D: TRBD2; V: TRBV28; size: .; DNA: TGTGCCAGCAGTGCGCTAGCGGAGGGAGACTACGAGCAGTACTTC; CDR3: CASSALAEGDYEQYF
J: TRBJ2-5; D: TRBD2; V: TRBV7-9; size: many; DNA: TGTGCCAGCCTTAGCGGGGGAGAGACCCAGTACTTC; CDR3: CASLSGGETQYF
J: TRBJ2-3; D: TRBD2; V: TRBV18; size: few; DNA: TGTGCCAGCTCACCCCAAGCGGGGGGGACAGATACGCAGTATTTT; CDR3: CASSPQAGGTDTQYF
J: TRBJ2-1; D: TRBD2; V: TRBV4-2; size: few; DNA: TGTGCCAGCAGCCCCCAGCGGGGGCCCGAGCAGTTCTTC; CDR3: CASSPQRGPEQFF
J: TRBJ2-5; D: TRBD2; V: TRBV7-9; size: .; DNA: TGTGCCAGCAGTTACGGTGCGGGAGGGGGGCGAGAGACCCAGTACTTC; CDR3: CASSYGAGGGRETQYF
J: TRBJ1-4; D: .; V: TRBV5-1; size: .; DNA: TGCGCCAGCAGCTCTTTACAGTCTAATGAAAAACTGTTTTTT; CDR3: CASSSLQSNEKLFF
J: TRBJ2-1; D: .; V: TRBV20-1; size: many; DNA: TGCAGTGCTAGAGCACCCCTGATCTACAATGAGCAGTTCTTC; CDR3: CSARAPLIYNEQFF